The 14 T cell receptor beta chains below were found in one sample sequenced in a study of CD4 T cells in relation to SARS-CoV-2 and coronaviruses. Produced via immunoSEQ multiplex PCR; TCRdb's table is partial and in-frame only. This table holds about 65,000 clones, approximately 87% found once. Unexposed donor CD4+ T cells date from about 2011-2018, before the COVID-19 pandemic. The sample was memory CD4+ T cells from PBMCs. Every receptor here comes from a human donor in good health.

This chain uses TRBV3-1 (or the pseudogene TRBV3-2) with TRBJ2-5, with TRBD2 identical over 8 bases. From germline, CDR1 is LGHDT and CDR2 YNNKEL (reference sequence). The length of the CDR3 is 17 residues. Trimming took 1 base from V and 1 from J; bases not matched to a gene: 8. CDR3 nucleotide sequence: TGTGCCAGCAGCCAAGGGCAGATGAGCGGGAGCCAAGAGACCCAGTACTTC. Residues: CASSQGQMSGSQETQYF.

The chain employs TRBV12-5 and TRBJ2-3; 8 bases are shared with TRBD2. Germline lookup yields CDR1 LGHNT and CDR2 FRNRAP. The CDR3 sequence is 13 residues long. V was pared by 8 bases and J by 1 base, with 2 bases of the junction left unmatched. The CDR3 nucleotides read TGTGCTAGTTCGACTAGCGGCACAGATACGCAGTATTTT. This encodes CASSTSGTDTQYF.

The CDR3 loop is CASSLNGRVGETQYF. In nucleotides, the CDR3 is TGTGCCAGCAGTTTAAACGGACGCGTAGGAGAGACCCAGTACTTC. This chain links TRBV27 with TRBJ2-5; D call uncertain. The CDR3 contains 15 residues. V lost 2 bases, J lost 4 bases, and 14 bases lay in between. The germline V gene has CDR1 MNHEY and CDR2 SMNVEV (reference sequence).

The gene calls are TRBV25-1 and TRBJ1-4; 9 bases map to TRBD1. Per germline, CDR1 MGHDK and CDR2 SYGVNS. V lost 5 bases and J lost 7; bases outside the gene matches: 8. The CDR3 is 15 amino acids. Written as DNA, the CDR3 is TGTGCCAGCAGTCAAGCACAGGGGGCCCGTGAAAAACTGTTTTTT. Encoded protein: CASSQAQGAREKLFF.

In DNA form, the CDR3 reads TGTGCCAGCTCACCGAAGAGCGGGGGATACCAAGAGACCCAGTACTTC. This encodes CASSPKSGGYQETQYF. The chain recombines TRBV18 with TRBJ2-5, with 8 bases fitting TRBD2. The V gene end was trimmed by 3 bases and the J gene end by 0 bases; junction bases not matched to a gene: 6. The CDR3 spans 16 residues. CDR1 and CDR2 (germline): KGHSH, LQKENI.

The chain uses TRBV21-1 and TRBJ1-3. TRBV21-1 is described as a pseudogene. This CDR3 is built from 16 residues. The CDR3 is CASRRRGQSSGNTIYF. The CDR3 DNA reads TGTGCCAGCAGACGTCGGGGCCAGAGCTCTGGAAACACCATATATTTT.

This chain uses TRBV5-1 with TRBJ1-1; D gene ambiguous. Germline CDR1 and CDR2: SGHRS and YFSETQ. V shed 2 bases and J shed 5 bases, with 16 bases lying between them. CDR3 size: 15 residues. CDR3 bases: TGCGCCAGCAGCTTAGGTAACCACGGCAGAACTGAAGCTTTCTTT. Protein: CASSLGNHGRTEAFF. Combining the CDR3 with reference TRBV5-1 and TRBJ1-1 gives the whole variable domain KAGVTQTPRYLIKTRGQQVTLSCSPISGHRSVSWYQQTPGQGLQFLFEYFSETQRNKGNFPGRFSGRQFSNSRSEMNVSTLELGDSALYLCASSLGNHGRTEAFFGQGTRLTVV.

The chain is built from TRBV23-1 and TRBJ2-3; 8 bases map to TRBD1. TRBV23-1 is an ORF for which the function is uncertain. The length of the CDR3 is 14 residues. The ends lost 7 bases at V and 5 bases at J; junction bases unmatched: 8. The CDR3 protein is CASTTDRVGDTQYF. CDR3 nucleotides: TGCGCCAGCACCACGGACAGGGTCGGAGATACGCAGTATTTT.

This chain links TRBV7-9 with TRBJ1-1; D is undetermined. Germline CDR1 and CDR2: SEHNR and FQNEAQ (reference sequence). V was pared by 3 bases and J by 2 bases, with 7 bases between. This CDR3 has 13 amino acids. The CDR3 here is CASSFGRNTEAFF. The CDR3 DNA is TGTGCCAGCAGCTTCGGGCGCAACACTGAAGCTTTCTTT.

This clone was recorded a few times. V is TRBV9 and J is TRBJ1-5, with D hard to call. Trimming took 0 bases from V and 6 from J, leaving 7 bases between them. This CDR3 is built from 13 residues. The germline V gene encodes CDR1 SGDLS and CDR2 YYNGEE. The CDR3 is CASSVATSQPQHF. The CDR3 DNA reads TGTGCCAGCAGCGTAGCTACCTCTCAGCCCCAGCATTTT.

This sequence joins TRBV10-3 and TRBJ1-1, with 7 bases identical to TRBD1. This CDR3 contains 12 residues. The V and J ends lost 10 bases and 7 bases, in that order; junction bases with no gene match: 9. From germline, CDR1 is ENHRY and CDR2 SYGVKD. Written as DNA, the CDR3 is TGTGCCACCGAACAGGGGTTGGGTGAAGCTTTCTTT. It translates to CATEQGLGEAFF.

Here the CDR3 reads CASSQTPGLAGGGRSYEQYF. In DNA form, the CDR3 reads TGTGCCAGCAGTCAAACCCCGGGACTAGCGGGGGGGGGCCGATCCTACGAGCAGTACTTC. This sequence joins TRBV3-1 (or the pseudogene TRBV3-2) and TRBJ2-7; 16 bases align to TRBD2. V lost 6 bases and J lost 1; bases outside the gene matches: 15. CDR3 size: 20 residues. Germline loops: CDR1 LGHDT, CDR2 YNNKEL (reference sequence).

The J gene is TRBJ1-3, the V gene TRBV7-9, with a weak D call TRBD1 (6 bases). V was shortened by 5 bases and J by 4 bases, with 15 bases between the two germline ends. The CDR3 runs to 15 residues. Germline CDR1 SEHNR, CDR2 FQNEAQ (reference sequence). The CDR3 coding sequence is TGTGCCAGCAGCCCCCACAGGGTTGACGGAAACACCATATATTTT. It translates to CASSPHRVDGNTIYF. Variable domain in full (rest from reference TRBV7-9 and TRBJ1-3): DTGVSQNPRHKITKRGQNVTFRCDPISEHNRLYWYRQTLGQGPEFLTYFQNEAQLEKSRLLSDRFSAERPKGSFSTLEIQRTEQGDSAMYLCASSPHRVDGNTIYFGEGSWLTVV.

The chain employs TRBV11-2 and TRBJ1-1; 10 bases line up with TRBD1. Per the germline V gene, CDR1 is SGHAT and CDR2 is FQNNGV. The CDR3 loop spans 14 amino acids. The J segment lost 6 bases and the V segment lost 8 bases, leaving 9 bases of the junction unmatched. The CDR3 nucleotides read TGTGCCAGCGGGGCACGAGACAGGGGGCCTGAAGCTTTCTTT. This codes for CASGARDRGPEAFF.